These 18 T cell receptor beta chains were all obtained from the same sample, sequenced in a study of cytomegalovirus exposure and HLA in healthy donors. Produced via immunoSEQ multiplex PCR; TCRdb's table is partial and in-frame only. There are tens of thousands of clones in the sample; about 91% occur only once, and 1% to 1.5% lies in the top ten. The specimen sequenced was PBMCs. The receptors here all came from a woman aged 18-29 years in good health and CMV-seronegative.

V and J are TRBV6-1 and TRBJ2-5; TRBD1 aligns across 8 bases. The CDR3 runs 15 residues. From germline, CDR1 is MNHNS and CDR2 SASEGT. J lost 3 bases, V lost 7 bases, and 10 bases had no gene match. Written as DNA, the CDR3 is TGTGCCAGCACCGGGACAGGTTGGGGGAAAGAGACCCAGTACTTC. This translates into CASTGTGWGKETQYF.

V and J are TRBV28 and TRBJ1-3; D gene ambiguous. With 6 bases removed from V and 0 bases from J, the gap between germline ends came to 15 bases. CDR1 and CDR2 from the germline V gene are MDHEN and SYDVKM. The CDR3 covers 16 residues. The CDR3 DNA is TGTGCCAGCAGCACTATATCGGGGTTCTCTGGAAACACCATATATTTT. It codes for CASSTISGFSGNTIYF.

The V and J genes are TRBV7-6 and TRBJ1-2; D is ambiguous. The CDR3 totals 14 residues. Germline V CDR1 and CDR2: SGHVS, FNYEAQ. V dropped 5 bases and J dropped 4 bases, with 14 bases sitting between them. The CDR3 here is CASSPEVDGYGYTF. The CDR3 nucleotides are TGTGCCAGCAGCCCGGAGGTAGATGGCTATGGCTACACCTTC. Using reference TRBV7-6 and TRBJ1-2 for the parts outside the CDR3, the full variable domain is GAGVSQSPRYKVTKRGQDVALRCDPISGHVSLYWYRQALGQGPEFLTYFNYEAQQDKSGLPNDRFSAERPEGSISTLTIQRTEQRDSAMYRCASSPEVDGYGYTFGSGTRLTVV.

V and J are TRBV7-3 and TRBJ2-5, with D perhaps matching TRBD2 (6 bases). V was shortened by 1 base and J by 2 bases, with 26 bases between the two germline ends. The CDR3 extends over 20 amino acids. CDR1 and CDR2 (germline): SGHTA, FQGTGA. This chain's CDR3 is CASSLKCRDPSSEGQETQYF. The CDR3 DNA reads TGTGCCAGCAGCTTAAAATGTCGGGACCCGAGCTCGGAGGGGCAAGAGACCCAGTACTTC.

The chain couples TRBV29-1 to TRBJ2-1; TRBD1 agrees at 11 bases. V trimming: 5 bases; J trimming: 8 bases; junction bases outside the gene matches: 8. CDR1 and CDR2 (germline): SQVTM, ANQGSEA. There are 14 residues in the CDR3. CDR3 in DNA: TGCAGCGTTTCCCCCGGGACAGGGGGGGATGAGCAGTTCTTC. Translation gives CSVSPGTGGDEQFF.

This clone was detected once. The chain joins TRBV6-1 to TRBJ1-1; unclear D gene. V was clipped by 6 bases and J by 1 base, with 9 bases between them. The CDR3 extends over 13 amino acids. In germline, CDR1 is MNHNS, CDR2 SASEGT. CDR3 residues: CASSPGENTEAFF. CDR3 DNA: TGTGCCAGCAGCCCGGGAGAGAACACTGAAGCTTTCTTT.

This rearrangement joins TRBV9 to TRBJ2-3, with D possibly matching TRBD1 (8 bases). Germline assignment: CDR1 SGDLS and CDR2 YYNGEE. The V end was cut by 3 bases, the J end by 6 bases, with 20 bases between. The CDR3 consists of 16 residues. The chain's CDR3 is CASSGDGAGQADTQYF. The CDR3 nucleotides are TGTGCCAGCAGCGGCGACGGAGCGGGACAGGCGGATACGCAGTATTTT. Full variable domain (outside the CDR3, taken from reference TRBV9 and TRBJ2-3): DSGVTQTPKHLITATGQRVTLRCSPRSGDLSVYWYQQSLDQGLQFLIQYYNGEERAKGNILERFSAQQFPDLHSELNLSSLELGDSALYFCASSGDGAGQADTQYFGPGTRLTVL.

On this clone itself: The junction departs from germline at one end; a sequencing error may be responsible. Written as DNA, the CDR3 is TGTGCCAGCAGTAATCCCCAGGGCTTCACAGATACGCAGTATTTT. It codes for CASSNPQGFTDTQYF. The chain employs TRBV19 and TRBJ2-3, with a tentative D call TRBD1 (5 bases). The CDR3 has 15 residues. Germline CDR1 reads LNHDA; CDR2 reads SQIVND (reference sequence). Drawing the rest from reference TRBV19 and TRBJ2-3, the complete variable domain is DGGITQSPKYLFRKEGQNVTLSCEQNLNHDAMYWYRQDPGQGLRLIYYSQIVNDFQKGDIAEGYSVSREKKESFPLTVTSAQKNPTAFYLCASSNPQGFTDTQYFGPGTRLTVL.

This clone was seen once. This sequence joins TRBV27 and TRBJ2-2; D ambiguous. CDR3 size: 16 residues. Trimming took 6 bases from V and 1 from J, leaving 15 bases between them. Germline V CDR1 and CDR2: MNHEY, SMNVEV (reference sequence). CDR3 coding DNA: TGTGCCAGCAGAACCTTTATCCTGAGGAACACCGGGGAGCTGTTTTTT. Its translation is CASRTFILRNTGELFF.

This clone was found once. V and J are TRBV25-1 and TRBJ1-1; D gene unclear. The ends were cut back, 3 bases at V and 5 bases at J, with 10 bases in the middle. CDR3 length: 13 residues. CDR1 is MGHDK and CDR2 is SYGVNS in the germline V gene. The CDR3 DNA is TGTGCCAGCAGTGAGATCGGAGGGACTGAAGCTTTCTTT. Protein: CASSEIGGTEAFF.

This chain links TRBV11-3 with TRBJ2-3; tentatively, D is TRBD1 (5 bases). CDR1 and CDR2 from the germline V gene are SGHNT and YENEEA. The CDR3 extends over 16 amino acids. The ends were cut back, 1 base at V and 3 bases at J, with 14 bases in the middle. CDR3 nucleotide sequence: TGTGCCAGCAGCTTAGTGGGGCAGGTGTGGACAGATACGCAGTATTTT. Translation gives CASSLVGQVWTDTQYF.

The J gene is TRBJ1-5, the V gene TRBV2; D gene uncertain. The germline V and J ends were trimmed by 7 bases and 0 bases, with 16 bases remaining between them. Germline V gene sequence: CDR1 SNHLY, CDR2 FYNNEI. The CDR3 sequence is 16 residues long. CDR3 sequence reads: CASTQSRANSNQPQHF. The CDR3 DNA follows: TGTGCCAGCACCCAATCGCGAGCAAATAGCAATCAGCCCCAGCATTTT.

V is TRBV9 and J is TRBJ2-7; no definite D call. The V end was cut by 1 base, the J end by 3 bases, with 8 bases between. CDR1 and CDR2 from the germline V gene are SGDLS and YYNGEE. This CDR3 is built from 13 residues. This CDR3 reads CASSVNSHYEQYF. CDR3 bases: TGTGCCAGCAGCGTAAACTCCCACTACGAGCAGTACTTC.

The chain carries TRBV19 and TRBJ2-4; a possible D gene is TRBD2 (6 bases). V was shortened by 4 bases and J by 8 bases, with 12 bases between the two germline ends. The CDR3 totals 13 residues. CDR1 is LNHDA and CDR2 is SQIVND in the germline V gene (reference sequence). DNA of the CDR3: TGTGCCAGTAGTACAAGAAGGGAGGACATTCAGTACTTC. Encoded protein: CASSTRREDIQYF.

This rearrangement joins TRBV11-2 to TRBJ2-1; D ambiguous. Germline V gene sequence: CDR1 SGHAT, CDR2 FQNNGV. V was clipped by 4 bases and J by 6 bases, with 7 bases between them. This CDR3 contains 12 residues. The CDR3 loop is CASSSLLNEQFF. As DNA, the CDR3 is TGTGCCAGCAGCTCTCTACTCAATGAGCAGTTCTTC.

V is TRBV5-1 and J is TRBJ1-6; TRBD1 is a possible D gene (5 bases). V was clipped by 4 bases and J by 8 bases, with 19 bases between them. CDR3 length: 16 residues. Germline CDR1 SGHRS, CDR2 YFSETQ. The CDR3: CASSPLGHGFDSPLHF. The CDR3 DNA reads TGCGCCAGCAGCCCCCTGGGGCACGGATTTGATTCACCCCTCCACTTT.

The chain combines TRBV6-5 with TRBJ2-7, with a weak D call TRBD2 (6 bases). CDR1 and CDR2 from the germline V gene are MNHEY and SVGAGI. The CDR3 is 15 amino acids. Trimming removed 4 bases at V and 1 base at J, with 14 bases between. Here the CDR3 DNA reads TGTGCCAGCAGTTCTATTAGCGGAGAATCCTACGAGCAGTACTTC. Protein product: CASSSISGESYEQYF.

The chain combines TRBV6-6 with TRBJ2-6, with 8 positions matching TRBD2. This CDR3 region has 15 residues. Germline V CDR1 and CDR2: MNHNY, SVGAGI (reference sequence). J lost 2 bases, V lost 6 bases, and 3 bases had no gene match. The CDR3 bases are TGTGCCAGCAGCCCGGGGGGGGCTGGGGCCAACGTCCTGACTTTC. Translating it yields CASSPGGAGANVLTF.